The present T cell receptor (beta chain) was sequenced within a study of circulating CD8 cells and anti-PD-1 response in melanoma. TCR libraries were prepared from approximately 15 ng of total RNA with the QIAseq Immune Repertoire TCR panel. TCRdb fed the reads into MiXCR, producing one record per CDR3 protein. Of about 1,200 distinct CDR3 sequences in the sample, approximately 6.5% were seen once. CDR3 length equals 12 residues. Germline V lookup: CDR1 SGHDT, CDR2 YYEEEE. V lost 1 base and J 8 bases, leaving 7 bases between the germline ends. Sorting of live CD3+CD8+TCRalphabeta+ cells by PD-1 and/or TIGIT gave four subsets. This clonotype is medium-sized in the sample.

The sequence derives from a human donor with melanoma. The rearrangement uses TRBV5-6 and TRBJ2-1, with D unresolved. The sequenced sample was CD8+ T cells from PBMCs, obtained at baseline or after one month of anti-PD-1 therapy (not recorded which). In DNA form, the CDR3 reads TGTGCCAGCAGCTTGACAGAGGATGAGCAGTTCTTC. This codes for CASSLTEDEQFF.